The 26 T cell receptor beta chains in this list originate from one sample, sequenced in a study of T-cell memory formation after mild COVID-19. TCRdb independently ran MiXCR on the 5' RACE reads; one entry per CDR3 protein. The data contain about 39,000 distinct CDR3 sequences, about 6.1% of them singletons. Sequencing input: PBMCs or a T cell subset sorted from them (not recorded which). Receptors were obtained from an adult who had mild COVID-19 (a few samples of this study predate the infection). Cell type and time point are not known.

By share of the sample, this clonotype is medium-sized (0.01 to 0.1%). This chain uses TRBV5-1 with TRBJ2-7; D is undetermined. Trimming stripped 0 bases from V and 3 bases from J, with 7 bases between. Germline CDR1 is SGHRS and CDR2 is YFSETQ. The CDR3 loop spans 13 amino acids. CDR3 nucleotide sequence: TGCGCCAGCAGCTTGGATCCCAGCTACGAGCAGTACTTC. Residues: CASSLDPSYEQYF.

This clonotype was counted between two and nine times. The chain couples TRBV12-3 or TRBV12-4 to TRBJ1-1; D is unresolved. This CDR3 has 13 residues. V dropped 2 bases and J dropped 4 bases, with 8 bases sitting between them. The CDR3 DNA reads TGTGCCAGCAGTTTAAACGGAGGCACTGAAGCTTTCTTT. As protein: CASSLNGGTEAFF.

This clonotype was counted only a few times. V and J are TRBV7-2 and TRBJ1-5, with D uncertain. Trimming took 1 base from V and 9 from J, leaving 13 bases between them. This CDR3 is built from 14 residues. CDR1 and CDR2 from the germline V gene are SGHTA and FQGNSA. For the CDR3, the DNA is TGTGCCAGCAGCTTAGGAGTCGCAATGGGGCCCCAGCATTTT. Translating gives CASSLGVAMGPQHF. The complete variable domain, with remaining parts taken from reference TRBV7-2 and TRBJ1-5, reads GAGVSQSPSNKVTEKGKDVELRCDPISGHTALYWYRQSLGQGLEFLIYFQGNSAPDKSGLPSDRFSAERTGGSVSTLTIQRTQQEDSAVYLCASSLGVAMGPQHFGDGTRLSIL.

The rearrangement links TRBV29-1 to TRBJ2-1; D not resolved. The CDR3 is 11 residues long. V lost 3 bases, J lost 4 bases, and 4 bases lay in between. The germline V gene has CDR1 SQVTM and CDR2 ANQGSEA. The CDR3 sequence: CSVDRYNEQFF. The CDR3 bases are TGCAGCGTTGACAGATACAATGAGCAGTTCTTC.

This clonotype was observed many times. The rearrangement uses TRBV20-1 and TRBJ2-6; D is unclear. CDR1 is DFQATT, CDR2 SNEGSKA, per germline (reference sequence). Trimming took 3 bases from V and 0 from J, leaving 9 bases between them. CDR3 length equals 15 residues. The CDR3 sequence: CSASPLLSGANVLTF. CDR3 DNA sequence: TGCAGTGCTAGCCCCCTCCTCTCTGGGGCCAACGTCCTGACTTTC.

This clonotype was recorded at least ten times. CDR3 residues: CAISGTSGTDTQYF. The CDR3 DNA is TGTGCCATCAGTGGGACTAGCGGCACAGATACGCAGTATTTT. The rearrangement joins TRBV10-3 to TRBJ2-3; 9 bases line up with TRBD2. The length of the CDR3 is 14 residues. J gave up 1 base and V 4 bases, and 0 bases lay outside the gene matches. Germline CDR1 is ENHRY and CDR2 is SYGVKD.

In this sample, this clonotype turned up many times. The chain carries TRBV5-1 and TRBJ2-2, with D possibly matching TRBD1 (6 bases). The CDR3 length is 14 residues. In germline, CDR1 is SGHRS, CDR2 YFSETQ. Trimming pared 4 bases from V and 6 bases from J, leaving 13 bases between. The CDR3 DNA reads as TGCGCCAGCAGCCTAGGGGGAGATCCCGGGGAGCTGTTTTTT. This encodes CASSLGGDPGELFF.

J is TRBJ1-5 and V is TRBV3-1; no definite D call. Germline CDR1 and CDR2: LGHDT and YNNKEL (reference sequence). V lost 0 bases and J lost 3, with 3 bases in between. The CDR3 has 13 residues. The CDR3 DNA reads as TGTGCCAGCAGCCAAGATCTCAATCAGCCCCAGCATTTT. Protein: CASSQDLNQPQHF.

In this sample, this clonotype turned up many times. The rearrangement joins TRBV15 to TRBJ2-6; D uncertain. The CDR3 length is 15 residues. Germline CDR1 reads LNHNV; CDR2 reads YYDKDF (reference sequence). V gave up 4 bases and J gave up 0 bases, with 7 bases separating them. The CDR3 protein is CATSKKFSGANVLTF. In nucleotides, the CDR3 is TGTGCCACCAGCAAGAAGTTCTCTGGGGCCAACGTCCTGACTTTC.

This clonotype was counted between two and nine times. The chain couples TRBV3-1 to TRBJ2-7; no definite D call. Germline CDR1 and CDR2: LGHDT and YNNKEL (reference sequence). Trimming stripped 3 bases from V and 7 bases from J, with 7 bases between. CDR3 length: 11 amino acids. The CDR3 nucleotides read TGTGCCAGCAGCCAGCTCGGGGAGCAGTACTTC. Amino acid sequence: CASSQLGEQYF.

This clonotype was seen a handful of times. V is TRBV12-3 or TRBV12-4 and J is TRBJ1-2, with 7 bases identical to TRBD1. The V and J ends lost 1 base and 8 bases, in that order; junction bases with no gene match: 7. There are 14 residues in the CDR3. CDR3 sequence reads: CASSLVAGGIGYTF. CDR3 bases: TGTGCCAGCAGTTTAGTTGCAGGGGGAATAGGCTACACCTTC.

V is TRBV5-4 and J is TRBJ2-1, with TRBD1 matching over 10 bases. Losses at the gene ends were 4 bases for V and 7 bases for J; bases not matched to a gene: 8. The CDR3 is 15 amino acids. Germline CDR1 SGHNT, CDR2 YYREEE (reference sequence). The CDR3 sequence: CASSLGQGHWNEQFF. CDR3 sequence (DNA): TGTGCCAGCAGCCTGGGACAGGGGCACTGGAATGAGCAGTTCTTC. The entire variable domain, with the rest obtained from reference TRBV5-4 and TRBJ2-1, is as follows: ETGVTQSPTHLIKTRGQQVTLRCSSQSGHNTVSWYQQALGQGPQFIFQYYREEENGRGNFPPRFSGLQFPNYSSELNVNALELDDSALYLCASSLGQGHWNEQFFGPGTRLTVL.

This clonotype was recorded many times. This chain joins TRBV9 and TRBJ2-3, with D perhaps matching TRBD1 or TRBD2 (5 bases each). The length of the CDR3 is 18 residues. CDR1 SGDLS and CDR2 YYNGEE come from the germline V gene. V was trimmed by 2 bases and J by 0 bases, leaving 19 bases between them. CDR3 sequence: CASSVGPRSGTSTDTQYF. DNA of the CDR3: TGTGCCAGCAGCGTGGGGCCTAGAAGCGGCACTAGCACAGATACGCAGTATTTT.

There are a few counts of this clonotype. The rearrangement uses TRBV12-3 or TRBV12-4 and TRBJ1-2, with D tentatively TRBD1 (5 bases). This CDR3 comprises 15 residues. Trimming removed 5 bases at V and 4 bases at J, with 17 bases between. The CDR3 DNA sequence: TGTGCCAGCAGTGTCCACAGGTGGAGGGGCTATGGCTACACCTTC. Translating gives CASSVHRWRGYGYTF.

This clonotype was detected only a few times. The chain links TRBV7-8 to TRBJ1-4; no reliable D call. CDR3 length: 14 residues. V lost 5 bases, J lost 6 bases, and 13 bases lay in between. Germline CDR1 reads SGHVS; CDR2 reads FQNEAQ. For the CDR3, the DNA is TGTGCCAGCAGCCCTGTGGAGTGGGATGAAAAACTGTTTTTT. This sequence encodes CASSPVEWDEKLFF.

This clonotype showed up many times. The J gene is TRBJ2-1, the V gene TRBV12-3 or TRBV12-4; no reliable D call. This CDR3 has 12 amino acids. Trimming removed 1 base at V and 13 bases at J, with 11 bases between. CDR3 in DNA: TGTGCCAGCAGTTTAGGCGGTAGTTTACAGTTCTTC. As protein: CASSLGGSLQFF.

This clonotype was recorded many times. The rearrangement joins TRBV12-3 or TRBV12-4 to TRBJ1-1; the match to TRBD1 covers 7 bases. The J segment lost 0 bases and the V segment lost 6 bases, leaving 4 bases of the junction unmatched. The CDR3 extends over 14 amino acids. CDR3 DNA sequence: TGTGCCAGCAGATGGGGACAGATGAACACTGAAGCTTTCTTT. Protein: CASRWGQMNTEAFF.

This clonotype was seen ten or more times. V usage is TRBV5-1 and J usage is TRBJ2-6; D is undetermined. This CDR3 comprises 15 residues. V lost 3 bases, J lost 0 bases, and 7 bases lay in between. Germline CDR1 SGHRS, CDR2 YFSETQ. The CDR3 here is CASSSQGSGANVLTF. The CDR3 DNA sequence: TGCGCCAGCAGCTCCCAAGGCTCTGGGGCCAACGTCCTGACTTTC. The whole variable domain, filled in from reference TRBV5-1 and TRBJ2-6, reads KAGVTQTPRYLIKTRGQQVTLSCSPISGHRSVSWYQQTPGQGLQFLFEYFSETQRNKGNFPGRFSGRQFSNSRSEMNVSTLELGDSALYLCASSSQGSGANVLTFGAGSRLTVL.

There are a few counts of this clonotype. This chain uses TRBV19 with TRBJ2-1, with D possibly being TRBD1 (5 bases). Germline loops: CDR1 LNHDA, CDR2 SQIVND (reference sequence). The CDR3 loop spans 14 amino acids. Trimming removed 5 bases at V and 2 bases at J, with 10 bases between. DNA for the CDR3: TGTGCCAGTAGTGTGGGGCAGACCTACAATGAGCAGTTCTTC. Translated: CASSVGQTYNEQFF. The variable domain in full, completed from reference TRBV19 and TRBJ2-1, reads DGGITQSPKYLFRKEGQNVTLSCEQNLNHDAMYWYRQDPGQGLRLIYYSQIVNDFQKGDIAEGYSVSREKKESFPLTVTSAQKNPTAFYLCASSVGQTYNEQFFGPGTRLTVL.

This chain uses TRBV6-6 with TRBJ2-7; D ambiguous. Germline CDR1 MNHNY, CDR2 SVGAGI (reference sequence). V lost 5 bases and J 7 bases, leaving 12 bases between the germline ends. The CDR3 is made up of 12 amino acids. CDR3 sequence reads: CASSPPVGEQYF. As DNA, the CDR3 is TGTGCCAGCAGTCCCCCCGTTGGGGAGCAGTACTTC.

The chain is built from TRBV19 and TRBJ1-2, with D possibly matching TRBD1 (5 bases). V lost 9 bases to trimming and J lost 4 bases, with 9 bases between them. Germline loops: CDR1 LNHDA, CDR2 SQIVND (reference sequence). The CDR3 is 11 residues long. The CDR3 DNA reads as TGTGCCAGCAGACAGCTCTATGGCTACACCTTC. Residues: CASRQLYGYTF.

The chain couples TRBV19 to TRBJ2-2; TRBD1 matches at 8 bases. Germline V gene data show CDR1 as LNHDA and CDR2 as SQIVND (reference sequence). V dropped 1 base and J dropped 4; count of bases not matched to a gene: 5. This CDR3 comprises 16 residues. CDR3 sequence (DNA): TGTGCCAGTAGTATAGCCCCGACAGGGGCCACCGGGGAGCTGTTTTTT. Protein sequence: CASSIAPTGATGELFF. Variable domain in full (rest from reference TRBV19 and TRBJ2-2): DGGITQSPKYLFRKEGQNVTLSCEQNLNHDAMYWYRQDPGQGLRLIYYSQIVNDFQKGDIAEGYSVSREKKESFPLTVTSAQKNPTAFYLCASSIAPTGATGELFFGEGSRLTVL.

The V call is TRBV5-1, the J call TRBJ1-6, with a weak D call TRBD1 (5 bases). The V end lost 4 bases, the J end lost 5 bases, and 13 bases lay between the germline ends. Germline CDR1 SGHRS, CDR2 YFSETQ. The CDR3 covers 15 residues. CDR3 in amino acids: CASSLRQRDNSPLHF. The CDR3 DNA sequence: TGCGCCAGCAGCCTCCGACAGAGAGATAATTCACCCCTCCACTTT.

This chain uses TRBV27 with TRBJ2-6, with 11 bases aligning to TRBD1. This CDR3 has 17 amino acids. Germline loops: CDR1 MNHEY, CDR2 SMNVEV (reference sequence). Trimming at V came to 5 bases and at J to 2 bases, leaving 5 bases not matched to a gene. CDR3 bases: TGTGCCAGCAGTCCTTGGACAGGGGGCCCTGGGGCCAACGTCCTGACTTTC. Protein sequence: CASSPWTGGPGANVLTF.

This clonotype occurred a few times. The rearrangement joins TRBV2 to TRBJ2-2, with D perhaps TRBD1 (5 bases). Germline V lookup: CDR1 SNHLY, CDR2 FYNNEI. V lost 6 bases to trimming and J lost 5 bases, with 7 bases between them. The CDR3 loop spans 12 amino acids. The chain's CDR3 is CASRGETGELFF. DNA of the CDR3: TGTGCCAGCAGAGGGGAAACCGGGGAGCTGTTTTTT.

This clonotype was counted ten times or more. The gene calls are TRBV7-2 and TRBJ2-5, with D perhaps given as TRBD1 or TRBD2 (6 bases each). The CDR3 extends over 15 amino acids. With 5 bases removed from V and 2 bases from J, the gap between germline ends came to 15 bases. Germline V lookup: CDR1 SGHTA, CDR2 FQGNSA. The CDR3 sequence is CASSPRRGLQETQYF. The DNA of the CDR3 is TGTGCCAGCAGCCCCCGGAGGGGGTTACAAGAGACCCAGTACTTC.